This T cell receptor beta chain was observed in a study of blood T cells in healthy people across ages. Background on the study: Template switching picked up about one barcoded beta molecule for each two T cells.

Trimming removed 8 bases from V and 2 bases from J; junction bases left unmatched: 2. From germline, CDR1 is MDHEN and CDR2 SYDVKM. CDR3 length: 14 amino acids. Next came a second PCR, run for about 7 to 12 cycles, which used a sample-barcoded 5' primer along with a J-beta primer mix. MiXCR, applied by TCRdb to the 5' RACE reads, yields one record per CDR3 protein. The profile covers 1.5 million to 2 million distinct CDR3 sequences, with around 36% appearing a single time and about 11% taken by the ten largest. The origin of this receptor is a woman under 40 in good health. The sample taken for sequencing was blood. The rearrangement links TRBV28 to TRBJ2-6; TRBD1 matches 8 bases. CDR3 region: CASETGAGANVLTF. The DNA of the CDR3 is TGTGCCAGCGAGACAGGGGCTGGGGCCAACGTCCTGACTTTC.